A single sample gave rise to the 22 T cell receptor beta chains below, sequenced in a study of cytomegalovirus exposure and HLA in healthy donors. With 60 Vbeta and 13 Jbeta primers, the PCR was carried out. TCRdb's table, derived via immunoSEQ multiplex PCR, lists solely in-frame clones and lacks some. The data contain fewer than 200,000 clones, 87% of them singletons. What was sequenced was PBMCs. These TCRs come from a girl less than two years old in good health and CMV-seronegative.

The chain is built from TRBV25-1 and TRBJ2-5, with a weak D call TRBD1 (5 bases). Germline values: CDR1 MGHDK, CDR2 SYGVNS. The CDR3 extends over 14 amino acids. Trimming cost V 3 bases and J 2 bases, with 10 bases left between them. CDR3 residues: CASSEATAQETQYF. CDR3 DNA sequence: TGTGCCAGCAGTGAGGCGACAGCACAAGAGACCCAGTACTTC. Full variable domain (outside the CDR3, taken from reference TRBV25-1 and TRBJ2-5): EADIYQTPRYLVIGTGKKITLECSQTMGHDKMYWYQQDPGMELHLIHYSYGVNSTEKGDLSSESTVSRIRTEHFPLTLESARPSHTSQYLCASSEATAQETQYFGPGTRLLVL.

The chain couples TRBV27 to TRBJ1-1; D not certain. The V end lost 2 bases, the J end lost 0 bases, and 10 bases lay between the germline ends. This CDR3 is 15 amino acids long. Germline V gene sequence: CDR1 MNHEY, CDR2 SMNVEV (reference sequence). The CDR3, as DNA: TGTGCCAGCAGTTTACGCAGAATTATGAACACTGAAGCTTTCTTT. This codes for CASSLRRIMNTEAFF.

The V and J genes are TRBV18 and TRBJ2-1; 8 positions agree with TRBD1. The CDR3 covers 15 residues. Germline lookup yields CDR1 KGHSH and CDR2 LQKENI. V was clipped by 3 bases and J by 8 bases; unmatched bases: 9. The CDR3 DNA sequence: TGTGCCAGCTCACCCTTGGCTGGACAGGGTCATGAGCAGTTCTTC. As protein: CASSPLAGQGHEQFF.

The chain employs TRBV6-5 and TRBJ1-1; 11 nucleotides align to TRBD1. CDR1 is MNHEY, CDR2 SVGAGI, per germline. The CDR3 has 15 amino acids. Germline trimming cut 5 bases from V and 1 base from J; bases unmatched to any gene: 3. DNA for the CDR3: TGTGCCAGCAGTAGGGACAGGGGGAGGAACACTGAAGCTTTCTTT. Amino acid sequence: CASSRDRGRNTEAFF.

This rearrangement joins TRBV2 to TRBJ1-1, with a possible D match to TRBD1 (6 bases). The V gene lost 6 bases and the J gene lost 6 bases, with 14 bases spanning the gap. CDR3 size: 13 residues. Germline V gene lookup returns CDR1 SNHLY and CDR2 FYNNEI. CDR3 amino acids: CASRGHWVAEAFF. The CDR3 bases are TGTGCCAGCAGGGGACATTGGGTTGCTGAAGCTTTCTTT.

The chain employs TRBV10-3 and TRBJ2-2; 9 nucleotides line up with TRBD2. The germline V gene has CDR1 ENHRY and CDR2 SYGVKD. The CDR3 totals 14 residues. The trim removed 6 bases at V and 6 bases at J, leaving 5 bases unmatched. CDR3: CAISGTSFAGELFF. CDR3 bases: TGTGCCATCAGCGGGACTAGCTTCGCCGGGGAGCTGTTTTTT.

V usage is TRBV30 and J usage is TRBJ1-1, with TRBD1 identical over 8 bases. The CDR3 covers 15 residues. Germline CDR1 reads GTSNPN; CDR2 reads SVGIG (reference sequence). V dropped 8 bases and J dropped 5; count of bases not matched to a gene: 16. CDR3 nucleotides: TGTGCCCTTCACGGACAGGGTAGGTTCGGGACTGAAGCTTTCTTT. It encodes CALHGQGRFGTEAFF.

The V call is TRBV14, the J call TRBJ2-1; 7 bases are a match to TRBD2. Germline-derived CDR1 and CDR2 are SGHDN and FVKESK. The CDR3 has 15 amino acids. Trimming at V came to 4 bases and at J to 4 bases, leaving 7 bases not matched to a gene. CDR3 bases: TGTGCCAGCAGCCTACCGGGACTAATGTACAATGAGCAGTTCTTC. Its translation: CASSLPGLMYNEQFF.

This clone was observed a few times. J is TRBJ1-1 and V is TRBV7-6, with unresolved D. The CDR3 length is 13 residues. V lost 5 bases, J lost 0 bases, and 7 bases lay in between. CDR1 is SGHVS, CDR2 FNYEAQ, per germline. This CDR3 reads CASSQRMNTEAFF. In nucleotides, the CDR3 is TGTGCCAGCAGCCAGCGGATGAACACTGAAGCTTTCTTT.

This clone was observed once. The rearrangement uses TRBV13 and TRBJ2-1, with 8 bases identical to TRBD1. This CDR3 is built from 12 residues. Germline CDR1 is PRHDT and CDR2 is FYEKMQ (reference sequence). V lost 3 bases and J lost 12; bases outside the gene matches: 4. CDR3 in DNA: TGTGCCAGCAGCTTTCGAGGGACAGGGCAGTTCTTC. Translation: CASSFRGTGQFF.

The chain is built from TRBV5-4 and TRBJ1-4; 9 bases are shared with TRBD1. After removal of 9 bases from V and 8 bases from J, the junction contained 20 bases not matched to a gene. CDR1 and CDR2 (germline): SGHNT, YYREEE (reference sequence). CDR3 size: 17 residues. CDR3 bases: TGTGCCACCACAACAGGGGGCTCTGGAGGGGGGCCCGAAAAACTGTTTTTT. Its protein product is CATTTGGSGGGPEKLFF.

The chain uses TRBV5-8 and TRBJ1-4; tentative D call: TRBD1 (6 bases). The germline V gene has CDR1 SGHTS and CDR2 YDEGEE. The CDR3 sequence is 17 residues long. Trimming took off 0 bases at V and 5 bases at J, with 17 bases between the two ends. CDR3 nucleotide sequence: TGTGCCAGCAGCTTGGCACGTGTTTGGGGGCCGAATGAAAAACTGTTTTTT. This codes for CASSLARVWGPNEKLFF. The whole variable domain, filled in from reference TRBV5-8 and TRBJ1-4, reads EAGVTQSPTHLIKTRGQQATLRCSPISGHTSVYWYQQALGLGLQFLLWYDEGEERNRGNFPPRFSGRQFPNYSSELNVNALELEDSALYLCASSLARVWGPNEKLFFGSGTQLSVL.

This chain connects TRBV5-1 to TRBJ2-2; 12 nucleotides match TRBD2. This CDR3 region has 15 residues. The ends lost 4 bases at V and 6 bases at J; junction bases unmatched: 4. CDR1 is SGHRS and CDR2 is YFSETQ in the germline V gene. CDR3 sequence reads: CASSALAGGAGELFF. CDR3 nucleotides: TGCGCCAGCAGCGCGCTAGCGGGAGGGGCCGGGGAGCTGTTTTTT.

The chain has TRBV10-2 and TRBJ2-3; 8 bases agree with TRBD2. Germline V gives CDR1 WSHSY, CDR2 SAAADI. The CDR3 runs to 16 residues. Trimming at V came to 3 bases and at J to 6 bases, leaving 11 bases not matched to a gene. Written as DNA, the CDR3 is TGCGCCAGCAGTGATGGACGGGGGGGCCGAGGCGATACGCAGTATTTT. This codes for CASSDGRGGRGDTQYF.

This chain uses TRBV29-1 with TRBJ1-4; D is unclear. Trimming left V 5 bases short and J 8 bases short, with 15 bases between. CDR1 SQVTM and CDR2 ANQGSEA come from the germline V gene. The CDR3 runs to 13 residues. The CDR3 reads CSVLGFASEKLFF. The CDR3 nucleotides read TGCAGCGTTCTAGGTTTTGCTAGCGAAAAACTGTTTTTT.

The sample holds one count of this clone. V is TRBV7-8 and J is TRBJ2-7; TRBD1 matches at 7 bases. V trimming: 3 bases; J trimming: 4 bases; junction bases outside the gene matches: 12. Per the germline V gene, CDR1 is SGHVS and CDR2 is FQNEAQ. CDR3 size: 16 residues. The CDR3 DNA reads TGTGCCAGCAGCTTCCGCCCGACAGGGTCCTATTACGAGCAGTACTTC. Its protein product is CASSFRPTGSYYEQYF.

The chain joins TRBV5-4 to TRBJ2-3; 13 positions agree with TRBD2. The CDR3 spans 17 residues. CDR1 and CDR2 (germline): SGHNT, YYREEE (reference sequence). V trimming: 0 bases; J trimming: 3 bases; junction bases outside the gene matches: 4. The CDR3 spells CASSLDLGLAGTDTQYF. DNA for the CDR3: TGTGCCAGCAGCTTGGATTTGGGACTAGCGGGGACAGATACGCAGTATTTT.

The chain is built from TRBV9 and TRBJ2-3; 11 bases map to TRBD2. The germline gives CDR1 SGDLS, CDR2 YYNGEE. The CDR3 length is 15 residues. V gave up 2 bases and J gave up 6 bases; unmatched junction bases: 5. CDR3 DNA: TGTGCCAGCAGCGTTAGCGGGGGGGTTCGGGATACGCAGTATTTT. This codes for CASSVSGGVRDTQYF. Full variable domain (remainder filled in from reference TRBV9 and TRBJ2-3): DSGVTQTPKHLITATGQRVTLRCSPRSGDLSVYWYQQSLDQGLQFLIQYYNGEERAKGNILERFSAQQFPDLHSELNLSSLELGDSALYFCASSVSGGVRDTQYFGPGTRLTVL.

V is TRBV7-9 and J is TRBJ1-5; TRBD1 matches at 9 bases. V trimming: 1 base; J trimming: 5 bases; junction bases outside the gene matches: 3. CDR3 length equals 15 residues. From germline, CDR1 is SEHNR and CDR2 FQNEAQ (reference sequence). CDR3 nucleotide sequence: TGTGCCAGCAGCTTAGGGACAGGGGTCGATCAGCCCCAGCATTTT. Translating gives CASSLGTGVDQPQHF.

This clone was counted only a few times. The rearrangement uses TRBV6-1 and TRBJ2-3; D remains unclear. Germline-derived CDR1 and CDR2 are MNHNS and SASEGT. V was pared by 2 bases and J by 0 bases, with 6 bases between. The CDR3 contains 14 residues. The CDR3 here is CASSESRSTDTQYF. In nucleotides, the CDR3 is TGTGCCAGCAGTGAAAGCAGGAGCACAGATACGCAGTATTTT.

Here the CDR3 DNA reads TGTGCCAGCTCACCACGACAGGTGAATGAAAAACTGTTTTTT. Amino acid sequence: CASSPRQVNEKLFF. The chain is built from TRBV18 and TRBJ1-4, with D possibly TRBD1 on 6 matching bases. From germline, CDR1 is KGHSH and CDR2 LQKENI. V was clipped by 1 base and J by 5 bases, with 8 bases between them. The CDR3 sequence is 14 residues long.

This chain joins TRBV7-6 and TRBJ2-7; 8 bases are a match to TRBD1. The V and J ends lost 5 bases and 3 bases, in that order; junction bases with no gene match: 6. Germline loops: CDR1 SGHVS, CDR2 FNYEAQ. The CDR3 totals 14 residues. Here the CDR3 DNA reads TGTGCCAGCAGCACCCGACAGGGGAGCTACGAGCAGTACTTC. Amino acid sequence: CASSTRQGSYEQYF.